Described below is a single T cell receptor beta chain sequence and its context. The CDR3 loop spans 16 amino acids. Germline CDR1 is WNHNN and CDR2 is SYGVQD (reference sequence). The trim removed 5 bases at V and 4 bases at J, leaving 11 bases unmatched. These data originate in a study of cytomegalovirus exposure and HLA in healthy donors. The PCR employed 60 Vbeta primers together with 13 Jbeta primers. Profiling relied on immunoSEQ multiplex PCR, and the TCRdb table lists in-frame clones only, not all of them. The sample includes 180,000 or so clones, more than 75% of them seen just once. Sequences were obtained from PBMCs. The J gene is TRBJ2-5, the V gene TRBV10-1; TRBD1 agrees at 9 bases. The receptor was isolated from a woman in her twenties or thirties in good health and CMV-seropositive. CDR3 sequence (DNA): TGCGCCAGCAGTCTTACGACAGGGGGAGGAGGAGAGACCCAGTACTTC. This sequence encodes CASSLTTGGGGETQYF.